This TCR beta chain originates from a study of T cells in women clearing cervical HPV infection. Germline-derived CDR1 and CDR2 are LNHDA and SQIVND (reference sequence). This CDR3 comprises 14 residues. Unmatched junction bases numbered 3, after V lost 2 bases and J lost 4 bases. Data came from immunoSEQ multiplex PCR; TCRdb stores just in-frame clones and leaves some out. This sample contains 30,000 to 35,000 clones. With regard to this clone: The observed sequence ends 3 residues before the CDR3 terminus, with the missing tail filled in from the germline J gene.

The TCR sequence derives from a woman aged 18 to 75 with a cervical HPV16 infection that either progressed to CIN3+ or cleared (not recorded which). The rearrangement links TRBV19 to TRBJ2-5; 8 nucleotides line up with TRBD1. The sample consisted of blood buffy coat. This chain's CDR3 is CASSITGTGETQYF. The part of the CDR3 DNA that was read is TGTGCCAGTAGTATAACCGGGACAGGAGAGACC. Together with reference TRBV19 and TRBJ2-5, the CDR3 gives the full variable domain: DGGITQSPKYLFRKEGQNVTLSCEQNLNHDAMYWYRQDPGQGLRLIYYSQIVNDFQKGDIAEGYSVSREKKESFPLTVTSAQKNPTAFYLCASSITGTGETQYFGPGTRLLVL.